This T cell receptor beta chain appears in the sequencing data of a study of shared clonotypes between healthy human individuals. Notes on the study in general: Several donors shared about 5% of their naive CD4 clonotypes. Clonotype sharing among donors was thought likely to change with sequencing depth.

Using immunoSEQ multiplex PCR, the repertoire was profiled, and TCRdb retains in-frame clones only, with some absent. This table holds 2 million to 2.5 million clones, over 85% found once. Trimming left V 6 bases short and J 9 bases short, with 15 bases between. CDR3 size: 13 residues. Germline V lookup: CDR1 SNHLY, CDR2 FYNNEI. It was into CD45RA+ naive and CD45RA-negative memory subsets that the CD4+ cells were split. Turning to this clone: Its target is not known.

Sequencing used naive CD4+ T cells from PBMCs. Specified subset: CD45RA+ positively selected. V and J are TRBV2 and TRBJ2-1; unclear D gene. The TCR sequence derives from a man aged 18 to 29 in good health. Some clones in this sample may be carry-over from other donors' samples. The CDR3 DNA sequence: TGTGCCAGCAGAGAGAAGTGGTTGGGTGAGCAGTTCTTC. Translated: CASREKWLGEQFF.